The 10 T cell receptor beta chains given below trace back to one sample, sequenced in a study of cytomegalovirus exposure and HLA in healthy donors. In the PCR, 60 Vbeta and 13 Jbeta primers were used. Clones were sequenced by immunoSEQ multiplex PCR, and TCRdb holds only the in-frame ones, with some missing. The profile shows under 200,000 clones, approximately 85% of them singletons. The sample consisted of PBMCs. The receptors were gathered from a man between 18 and 35 years old in good health and CMV-seropositive.

This chain links TRBV9 with TRBJ2-1; 8 bases are a match to TRBD2. CDR1 is SGDLS and CDR2 is YYNGEE in the germline V gene. This CDR3 is built from 14 residues. V trimming: 4 bases; J trimming: 5 bases; junction bases outside the gene matches: 5. The CDR3: CASSTGLAHNEQFF. In DNA form, the CDR3 reads TGTGCCAGCAGCACCGGACTAGCCCACAATGAGCAGTTCTTC.

The V and J genes are TRBV18 and TRBJ1-5; the match to TRBD1 covers 9 bases. Germline V gene data show CDR1 as KGHSH and CDR2 as LQKENI. After removal of 3 bases from V and 2 bases from J, the junction contained 2 bases not matched to a gene. The CDR3 runs 15 residues. The CDR3 spells CASSPGQGRNQPQHF. CDR3 nucleotide sequence: TGTGCCAGCTCACCGGGACAGGGTCGCAATCAGCCCCAGCATTTT.

This rearrangement joins TRBV10-2 to TRBJ1-2, with 12 bases lining up with TRBD1. CDR3 size: 14 residues. With 6 bases clipped from V and 7 bases from J, the junction kept 6 bases outside the gene matches. Germline V gives CDR1 WSHSY, CDR2 SAAADI. CDR3 region: CASSPGQGAFGYTF. The CDR3 DNA reads TGCGCCAGCAGCCCGGGACAGGGGGCATTTGGCTACACCTTC.

The rearrangement links TRBV7-9 to TRBJ1-1, with D unclear. CDR3 length: 10 residues. V was clipped by 1 base and J by 10 bases, with 4 bases between them. Germline V gives CDR1 SEHNR, CDR2 FQNEAQ (reference sequence). CDR3 protein: CASSLERAFF. CDR3 nucleotides: TGTGCCAGCAGCTTAGAGAGAGCTTTCTTT.

This clone appeared a few times. The chain is built from TRBV2 and TRBJ1-5, with D tentatively TRBD1 (6 bases). CDR3 size: 13 residues. The V gene lost 7 bases and the J gene lost 1 base, with 8 bases spanning the gap. Germline V gene sequence: CDR1 SNHLY, CDR2 FYNNEI. The DNA of the CDR3 is TGTGCCAGCAATAGGGGGAGCAATCAGCCCCAGCATTTT. Translating gives CASNRGSNQPQHF.

V gene TRBV2 combines with J gene TRBJ2-5, with D possibly matching TRBD1 (6 bases). Germline V gene lookup returns CDR1 SNHLY and CDR2 FYNNEI. The CDR3 runs 15 residues. Trimming removed 8 bases at V and 2 bases at J, with 18 bases between. In DNA, the CDR3 is TGTGCCAGCCCGAAAGGAACAGGGAGACAAGAGACCCAGTACTTC. It codes for CASPKGTGRQETQYF.

V is TRBV6-1 and J is TRBJ2-3, with 10 bases identical to TRBD2. Germline V gene lookup returns CDR1 MNHNS and CDR2 SASEGT. This CDR3 region has 15 residues. With V trimmed by 5 bases and J by 3 bases, 5 bases remained unmatched. The CDR3 nucleotides read TGTGCCAGCAGTCGAGTTAGCGGGGGGACAGATACGCAGTATTTT. Translating gives CASSRVSGGTDTQYF.

The J gene is TRBJ2-2, the V gene TRBV7-9, with a possible D match to TRBD2 (5 bases). Germline CDR1 SEHNR, CDR2 FQNEAQ (reference sequence). Deletions cut 3 bases from V and 0 bases from J, with 11 bases between. The CDR3 is 16 amino acids. The CDR3 region is CASSLSGNPNTGELFF. As DNA, the CDR3 is TGTGCCAGCAGCTTGTCCGGGAATCCGAACACCGGGGAGCTGTTTTTT.

This rearrangement joins TRBV9 to TRBJ2-1, with 12 bases identical to TRBD2. The V segment lost 3 bases and the J segment 6 bases; nucleotides outside the gene matches: 7. Germline-derived CDR1 and CDR2 are SGDLS and YYNGEE. The CDR3 contains 16 residues. In nucleotides, the CDR3 is TGTGCCAGCAGCGCCCTTACTAGCGGGGGGACCAATGAGCAGTTCTTC. This codes for CASSALTSGGTNEQFF.

The chain employs TRBV2 and TRBJ2-3; TRBD2 matches 13 bases. Trimming cost V 6 bases and J 1 base; bases outside gene matches: 10. Germline V gives CDR1 SNHLY, CDR2 FYNNEI. The CDR3 spans 18 residues. CDR3 nucleotide sequence: TGTGCCAGCAGCTTCAGACTAGCGGGGGGCCTAGGCACAGATACGCAGTATTTT. The encoded protein is CASSFRLAGGLGTDTQYF.